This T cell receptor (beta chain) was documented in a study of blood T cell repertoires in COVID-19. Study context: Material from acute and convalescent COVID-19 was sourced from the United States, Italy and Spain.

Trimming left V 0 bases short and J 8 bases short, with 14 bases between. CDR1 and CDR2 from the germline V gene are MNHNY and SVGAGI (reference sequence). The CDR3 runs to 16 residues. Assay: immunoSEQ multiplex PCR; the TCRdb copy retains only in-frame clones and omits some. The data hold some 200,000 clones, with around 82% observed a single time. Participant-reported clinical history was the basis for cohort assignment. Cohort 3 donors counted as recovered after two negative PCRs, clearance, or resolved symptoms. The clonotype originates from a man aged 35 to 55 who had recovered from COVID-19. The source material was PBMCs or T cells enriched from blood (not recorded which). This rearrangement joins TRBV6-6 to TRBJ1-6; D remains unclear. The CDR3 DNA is TGTGCCAGCAGTTACTCGAGGTCGGAACTCGATTCACCCCTCCACTTT. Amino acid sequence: CASSYSRSELDSPLHF.